This passage covers 28 T cell receptor beta chains from one sample sequenced in a study of Graves' ophthalmopathy and Graves' hyperthyroidism. Amplified material comprised TCR beta CDR3 regions derived from RNA transcripts. RT-PCR was first run with HTBI primers, then multiplex PCR in a second round. TCRdb used MiXCR to reprocess the multiplex PCR reads, holding one entry per CDR3 protein. The data contain 200,000 to 250,000 distinct CDR3 sequences, around 28% of them singletons. Sequenced sample: peripheral blood. Every receptor here comes from a man aged 45-65 years with Graves' ophthalmopathy.

This clonotype was recorded at least ten times. The chain couples TRBV9 to TRBJ2-7; D not resolved. The germline V and J ends were trimmed by 1 base and 5 bases, with 16 bases remaining between them. The CDR3 has 15 residues. Germline CDR1 reads SGDLS; CDR2 reads YYNGEE. In DNA form, the CDR3 reads TGTGCCAGCAGCGTATCACCGACGAGCCCCAACGAGCAGTACTTC. Protein: CASSVSPTSPNEQYF.

This clonotype was found many times. The rearrangement joins TRBV28 to TRBJ1-2; D not resolved. Germline V gene data show CDR1 as MDHEN and CDR2 as SYDVKM. The CDR3 sequence is 14 residues long. Deletions cut 4 bases from V and 4 bases from J, with 13 bases between. The CDR3 sequence: CASSSPATTYGYTF. The CDR3 DNA follows: TGTGCCAGCAGTTCTCCGGCTACTACCTATGGCTACACCTTC.

The CDR3 DNA reads as TGTGCCAGCAGATACAAACAGGACCAGCAAGAGACCCAGTACTTC. This translates into CASRYKQDQQETQYF. The chain employs TRBV27 and TRBJ2-5, with a possible D match to TRBD1 (5 bases). Germline V gene data show CDR1 as MNHEY and CDR2 as SMNVEV (reference sequence). The CDR3 is 15 amino acids. V dropped 6 bases and J dropped 2 bases, with 16 bases sitting between them.

CDR3 protein: CASSQEVFGGQGNSPLHF. The DNA of the CDR3 is TGTGCCAGCAGCCAAGAGGTGTTTGGGGGACAGGGCAATTCACCCCTCCACTTT. The J gene is TRBJ1-6, the V gene TRBV14; 9 positions agree with TRBD1. CDR3 length: 18 residues. Germline loops: CDR1 SGHDN, CDR2 FVKESK. Unmatched junction bases numbered 10, after V lost 0 bases and J lost 7 bases.

This clonotype has at least ten counts. The chain couples TRBV6-5 to TRBJ2-7, with TRBD2 matching over 9 bases. Unmatched junction bases numbered 7, after V lost 0 bases and J lost 4 bases. From germline, CDR1 is MNHEY and CDR2 SVGAGI. This CDR3 contains 16 residues. CDR3 sequence: CASSYSTLAGWYEQYF. The CDR3 coding sequence is TGTGCCAGCAGTTACTCGACCCTAGCGGGATGGTACGAGCAGTACTTC.

V is TRBV6-5 and J is TRBJ1-2; 8 bases match TRBD1. Germline V gene data show CDR1 as MNHEY and CDR2 as SVGAGI. There are 17 residues in the CDR3. Trimming removed 0 bases from V and 8 bases from J; junction bases left unmatched: 14. In nucleotides, the CDR3 is TGTGCCAGCAGTTACTCGGGGGACAGGTCGATGCTTAGCGGCTACACCTTC. Translated: CASSYSGDRSMLSGYTF.

V usage is TRBV4-1 and J usage is TRBJ2-3; 11 bases match TRBD2. CDR1 is MGHRA, CDR2 YSYEKL, per germline. This CDR3 has 15 residues. V lost 3 bases to trimming and J lost 4 bases; unmatched junction nucleotides: 3. CDR3: CASSHTGLAADTQYF. The CDR3 region has the DNA TGCGCCAGCAGCCACACGGGACTAGCGGCAGATACGCAGTATTTT.

The rearrangement uses TRBV7-2 and TRBJ1-1, with 7 bases fitting TRBD1. The CDR3 is 13 residues long. Trimming took 7 bases from V and 0 from J; bases not matched to a gene: 2. The V gene's germline CDR1 is SGHTA and CDR2 FQGNSA. In DNA, the CDR3 is TGTGCCAGCAACGACAGGGTGAACACTGAAGCTTTCTTT. It encodes CASNDRVNTEAFF. The full variable domain, with the rest looked up from reference TRBV7-2 and TRBJ1-1, is GAGVSQSPSNKVTEKGKDVELRCDPISGHTALYWYRQSLGQGLEFLIYFQGNSAPDKSGLPSDRFSAERTGGSVSTLTIQRTQQEDSAVYLCASNDRVNTEAFFGQGTRLTVV.

A word on this clonotype: A junction end diverges from the germline sequence, so it may reflect a read error. This chain uses TRBV11-3 with TRBJ2-5; a possible D gene is TRBD2 (6 bases). This CDR3 spans 15 amino acids. The germline V gene encodes CDR1 SGHNT and CDR2 YENEEA. CDR3 residues: CASSLVTGARETLYF. As DNA, the CDR3 is TGTGCCAGCAGCTTAGTAACGGGAGCCCGGGAGACCCTGTACTTC.

This clonotype was counted ten times or more. The chain recombines TRBV7-6 with TRBJ2-2; 8 bases match TRBD2. Germline CDR1 SGHVS, CDR2 FNYEAQ. CDR3 length: 17 residues. V shed 5 bases, J shed 3 bases, and the junction held 11 bases outside the gene matches. The DNA for the CDR3 is TGTGCCAGCAGCCCGGGGGGGAGGGTATCGGACACCGGGGAGCTGTTTTTT. Residues: CASSPGGRVSDTGELFF.

This clonotype has only a few counts. The chain recombines TRBV12-3 or TRBV12-4 with TRBJ2-7, with 9 bases lining up with TRBD1. CDR3 length: 15 residues. V lost 5 bases, J lost 4 bases, and 9 bases stayed unmatched. CDR3 region: CASSLRGQGRYEQYF. DNA for the CDR3: TGTGCCAGCAGTCTCCGGGGACAGGGCCGATACGAGCAGTACTTC.

This clonotype was recorded many times. The V call is TRBV11-2, the J call TRBJ1-5; D not certain. CDR3 size: 13 residues. Germline V gene lookup returns CDR1 SGHAT and CDR2 FQNNGV. V gave up 3 bases and J gave up 5 bases, with 8 bases separating them. CDR3 sequence: CASSLERDQPQHF. CDR3 DNA sequence: TGTGCCAGCAGCTTGGAAAGGGATCAGCCCCAGCATTTT.

The V call is TRBV13, the J call TRBJ2-5; possible D gene TRBD1, 7 bases. CDR1 and CDR2 (germline): PRHDT, FYEKMQ (reference sequence). Trimming shortened V by 2 bases and J by 5 bases, and 15 bases separated the two germline ends. This CDR3 has 15 residues. This CDR3 reads CASSLNRGGMETQYF. In DNA, the CDR3 is TGTGCCAGCAGCTTAAACAGGGGAGGTATGGAGACCCAGTACTTC.

The chain has TRBV28 and TRBJ1-1; no clear D gene. V was cut by 7 bases and J by 3 bases, with 12 bases left in between. In germline, CDR1 is MDHEN, CDR2 SYDVKM. This CDR3 is built from 13 residues. CDR3 loop: CASIHPGHTEAFF. The DNA of the CDR3 is TGTGCCAGCATCCACCCGGGCCACACTGAAGCTTTCTTT. Full variable domain (remainder filled in from reference TRBV28 and TRBJ1-1): DVKVTQSSRYLVKRTGEKVFLECVQDMDHENMFWYRQDPGLGLRLIYFSYDVKMKEKGDIPEGYSVSREKKERFSLILESASTNQTSMYLCASIHPGHTEAFFGQGTRLTVV.

V is TRBV5-1 and J is TRBJ2-1; D is perhaps TRBD2 (5 bases). V lost 3 bases to trimming and J lost 5 bases, with 12 bases between them. The V gene's germline CDR1 is SGHRS and CDR2 YFSETQ. The CDR3 consists of 14 residues. DNA of the CDR3: TGCGCCAGCAGCTCTAGCAGGAGCAACAATGAGCAGTTCTTC. As protein: CASSSSRSNNEQFF.

The V gene is TRBV6-2 or TRBV6-3, the J gene TRBJ1-5; no clear D. This CDR3 comprises 14 residues. Germline V gives CDR1 MNHEY, CDR2 SVGEGT. V was pared by 7 bases and J by 3 bases, with 13 bases between. CDR3 loop: CASNLPSNNQPQHF. The CDR3 nucleotides read TGTGCCAGCAACCTCCCCTCGAACAATCAGCCCCAGCATTTT.

This clonotype has ten or more counts. The chain joins TRBV11-2 to TRBJ2-2; D is perhaps TRBD2 (6 bases). This CDR3 comprises 13 residues. CDR1 and CDR2 (germline): SGHAT, FQNNGV. V shed 7 bases and J shed 12 bases, with 18 bases lying between them. The CDR3 protein is CASTLMAEGKLFF. The CDR3 nucleotides are TGTGCCAGCACCCTAATGGCGGAGGGGAAGCTGTTTTTT.

This clonotype has at least ten counts. The chain has TRBV29-1 and TRBJ1-5; 10 bases fit TRBD1. Germline V gene lookup returns CDR1 SQVTM and CDR2 ANQGSEA. The ends lost 7 bases at V and 5 bases at J; junction bases unmatched: 5. The CDR3 loop spans 13 amino acids. Written as DNA, the CDR3 is TGCAGCGCCCGGGACAGGGGCGATCAGCCCCAGCATTTT. Its protein is CSARDRGDQPQHF.

This clonotype was detected many times. The V call is TRBV2, the J call TRBJ2-2; 9 positions agree with TRBD2. With 6 bases clipped from V and 6 bases from J, the junction kept 5 bases outside the gene matches. Germline V gives CDR1 SNHLY, CDR2 FYNNEI. CDR3 length: 14 amino acids. The CDR3 DNA is TGTGCCAGCAGCTACGGCGGGAGGGCCGGGGAGCTGTTTTTT. Translated: CASSYGGRAGELFF.

The sample holds many counts of this clonotype. The rearrangement uses TRBV7-3 and TRBJ1-5; D gene uncertain. In germline, CDR1 is SGHTA, CDR2 FQGTGA. V was pared by 0 bases and J by 0 bases, with 6 bases between. The CDR3 is made up of 15 amino acids. The DNA of the CDR3 is TGTGCCAGCAGCTTAACGGCGGATAGCAATCAGCCCCAGCATTTT. It encodes CASSLTADSNQPQHF.

V and J are TRBV4-3 and TRBJ2-7; no firm D call. The ends were cut back, 2 bases at V and 6 bases at J, with 11 bases in the middle. The length of the CDR3 is 13 residues. Per germline, CDR1 LGHNA and CDR2 YSLEER. CDR3 region: CASSQTSPFEQYF. The CDR3 DNA sequence: TGCGCCAGCAGCCAAACAAGTCCCTTCGAGCAGTACTTC.

CDR3 DNA sequence: TGCGCCAGCAGTGAGTCGTTGGCGTCGGAGACCCAGTACTTC. Amino acids: CASSESLASETQYF. The chain has TRBV10-1 and TRBJ2-5; the D is unclear. This CDR3 spans 14 amino acids. Germline V gene sequence: CDR1 WNHNN, CDR2 SYGVQD (reference sequence). With 0 bases removed from V and 5 bases from J, the gap between germline ends came to 10 bases.

The table lists this clonotype with many counts. The V gene is TRBV7-3, the J gene TRBJ1-2, with 7 nucleotides matching TRBD1. V was clipped by 5 bases and J by 3 bases; unmatched bases: 9. CDR3 size: 15 residues. Germline loops: CDR1 SGHTA, CDR2 FQGTGA. The CDR3 DNA reads TGTGCCAGCAGCAACACTCTTGACAGGGACTATGGCTACACCTTC. This codes for CASSNTLDRDYGYTF.

The genes are TRBV6-2 or TRBV6-3 and TRBJ2-7, with D tentatively TRBD1 (6 bases). Germline V CDR1 and CDR2: MNHEY, SVGEGT. With 4 bases removed from V and 1 base from J, the gap between germline ends came to 20 bases. CDR3 length: 17 residues. In DNA form, the CDR3 reads TGTGCCAGCAGTTTAAACAGGGAAGATTACCAATCCTACGAGCAGTACTTC. Residues: CASSLNREDYQSYEQYF.

This clonotype was observed at least ten times. The chain combines TRBV28 with TRBJ2-7; TRBD2 matches at 8 bases. The CDR3 runs 15 residues. Germline V gene sequence: CDR1 MDHEN, CDR2 SYDVKM. V lost 3 bases and J lost 5; bases outside the gene matches: 9. CDR3 residues: CASSFEMSGSHEQYF. CDR3 in DNA: TGTGCCAGCAGTTTTGAGATGAGCGGGAGCCACGAGCAGTACTTC.

The chain carries TRBV28 and TRBJ1-1; the D is unclear. The germline CDR1 and CDR2 sequences are MDHEN and SYDVKM. Trimming cost V 6 bases and J 11 bases, with 19 bases left between them. The CDR3 spans 13 residues. As DNA, the CDR3 is TGTGCCAGCAGCCTTGAGTGGAAGGAGAGGGCTTTCTTT. Its protein is CASSLEWKERAFF.

The table lists this clonotype with a few counts. DNA for the CDR3: TGTGCCAGCAGCTCCTTTACCTACGAGCAGTACTTC. Amino acid sequence: CASSSFTYEQYF. The chain uses TRBV7-6 and TRBJ2-7; D is undetermined. The ends were cut back, 4 bases at V and 2 bases at J, with 6 bases in the middle. The CDR3 consists of 12 residues. From germline, CDR1 is SGHVS and CDR2 FNYEAQ. Based on the CDR3 plus reference TRBV7-6 and TRBJ2-7, the full variable domain is GAGVSQSPRYKVTKRGQDVALRCDPISGHVSLYWYRQALGQGPEFLTYFNYEAQQDKSGLPNDRFSAERPEGSISTLTIQRTEQRDSAMYRCASSSFTYEQYFGPGTRLTVT.

This clonotype appeared a few times. The V and J genes are TRBV7-2 and TRBJ1-5, with 7 nucleotides matching TRBD1. The CDR3 spans 15 residues. V dropped 7 bases and J dropped 7; count of bases not matched to a gene: 13. Germline CDR1 and CDR2: SGHTA and FQGNSA. The CDR3 region is CASTKGDSGYQPQHF. The CDR3 bases are TGTGCCAGCACCAAGGGGGACAGCGGATACCAGCCCCAGCATTTT.